A single sample gave rise to the 10 T cell receptor beta chains below, sequenced in a study of T cell changes during pregnancy in multiple sclerosis. Here immunoSEQ multiplex PCR was the method, and the copy in TCRdb shows in-frame clones only, minus some. The data contain approximately 85,000 clones, roughly 92% of them singletons. Specimen: peripheral blood, collected in the first trimester of pregnancy. The origin of the receptors is a female donor with multiple sclerosis, enrolled in a pregnancy study.

V is TRBV5-1 and J is TRBJ1-4, with no clear D. Deletions cut 3 bases from V and 7 bases from J, with 16 bases between. CDR1 SGHRS and CDR2 YFSETQ come from the germline V gene. CDR3 length: 15 residues. DNA of the CDR3: TGCGCCAGCAGCTCGGTGGGAGGCCCGGGTGAAAAACTGTTTTTT. It encodes CASSSVGGPGEKLFF.

CDR3 amino acids: CASSSTQGGGNQPQHF. As DNA, the CDR3 is TGTGCCAGCAGTTCGACACAGGGTGGGGGTAATCAGCCCCAGCATTTT. The rearrangement links TRBV27 to TRBJ1-5; D perhaps matches TRBD1 (6 bases). Germline V gives CDR1 MNHEY, CDR2 SMNVEV (reference sequence). The CDR3 has 16 residues. Trimming cost V 4 bases and J 4 bases, with 17 bases left between them.

There are a few counts of this clone. CDR3 sequence reads: CASSQTQTGAAEQYF. The DNA for the CDR3 is TGCGCCAGCAGCCAGACCCAGACAGGGGCAGCCGAGCAGTACTTC. The chain joins TRBV4-3 to TRBJ2-7, with 8 bases matching TRBD1. With 3 bases clipped from V and 6 bases from J, the junction kept 10 bases outside the gene matches. CDR1 LGHNA and CDR2 YSLEER come from the germline V gene. The CDR3 covers 15 residues.

The V gene is TRBV30, the J gene TRBJ1-1; 9 bases fit TRBD1. The V segment lost 2 bases and the J segment 2 bases; nucleotides outside the gene matches: 9. CDR3 length: 16 amino acids. Germline CDR1 reads GTSNPN; CDR2 reads SVGIG (reference sequence). The chain's CDR3 is CAWSSGTGFPNTEAFF. The CDR3 nucleotides read TGTGCCTGGAGTTCAGGGACAGGGTTCCCAAACACTGAAGCTTTCTTT.

This chain uses TRBV19 with TRBJ1-2; tentatively, D is TRBD1 (6 bases). The V gene lost 1 base and the J gene lost 8 bases, with 14 bases spanning the gap. Germline assignment: CDR1 LNHDA and CDR2 SQIVND (reference sequence). CDR3 length equals 14 residues. The CDR3 loop reads CASSIGAGTRGYTF. The CDR3 region has the DNA TGTGCCAGTAGTATAGGGGCCGGGACACGGGGCTACACCTTC.

The chain uses TRBV7-2 and TRBJ1-5; 12 bases line up with TRBD1. The length of the CDR3 is 15 residues. Looked up from germline, CDR1 is SGHTA and CDR2 is FQGNSA. With 5 bases clipped from V and 6 bases from J, the junction kept 5 bases outside the gene matches. CDR3 amino acids: CASSAGQGAGQPQHF. DNA for the CDR3: TGTGCCAGCAGCGCGGGACAGGGGGCAGGTCAGCCCCAGCATTTT.

V and J are TRBV6-6 and TRBJ2-2, with 10 bases lining up with TRBD1. The CDR3 is 15 amino acids. Germline CDR1 reads MNHNY; CDR2 reads SVGAGI (reference sequence). J gave up 3 bases and V 2 bases, and 0 bases lay outside the gene matches. CDR3 in amino acids: CASSYGTGDTGELFF. The CDR3 bases are TGTGCCAGCAGTTACGGGACAGGGGACACCGGGGAGCTGTTTTTT.

The chain employs TRBV18 and TRBJ1-4; 7 bases line up with TRBD1. Per germline, CDR1 KGHSH and CDR2 LQKENI. This CDR3 region has 13 residues. The ends lost 10 bases at V and 4 bases at J; junction bases unmatched: 6. CDR3 nucleotides: TGTGCCACTTTGGGACAGCGTAATGAAAAACTGTTTTTT. Translated, it gives CATLGQRNEKLFF.

The chain couples TRBV25-1 to TRBJ2-7; 10 positions agree with TRBD2. Trimming at V came to 6 bases and at J to 2 bases, leaving 7 bases not matched to a gene. The CDR3 is 15 amino acids. The germline V gene has CDR1 MGHDK and CDR2 SYGVNS. In DNA form, the CDR3 reads TGTGCCAGCAGGAGGGATCTAGCGGGAGCCTACGAGCAGTACTTC. The encoded protein is CASRRDLAGAYEQYF.

The chain recombines TRBV20-1 with TRBJ2-1, with D possibly matching TRBD2 (6 bases). The V end was cut by 7 bases, the J end by 7 bases, with 11 bases between. This CDR3 region has 11 residues. Germline lookup yields CDR1 DFQATT and CDR2 SNEGSKA (reference sequence). The CDR3 loop reads CSEGTFNEQFF. The DNA of the CDR3 is TGCAGTGAAGGGACTTTTAATGAGCAGTTCTTC.